This TCR beta chain originates from a study of identical twins. Unique molecular identifiers were in the cDNA, with template-switch universal primer binding. TCRdb re-analysed the 5' RACE reads in MiXCR, keeping a single row per CDR3 protein. Of 540,000 or so distinct CDR3 sequences listed, around 24% are singletons. The donor group consisted entirely of healthy Caucasians. V lost 1 base and J lost 2, with 9 bases in between. Germline values: CDR1 LGHDT, CDR2 YNNKEL (reference sequence). The CDR3 length is 14 residues. Findings of the study overall: Fewer insertions marked abundant cord blood beta clonotypes; young adult naive trended weakly, memory not at all. Modelling underestimated the level of out-of-frame TCR alpha sharing observed in monozygotic twins.

Only one count was recorded for this clonotype. Its specificity is unknown. These data also formed part of another study, on yellow fever vaccine responses in identical twins.

This clonotype was sampled from a woman younger than 30 in good health. The chain is built from TRBV3-1 and TRBJ2-7; D call uncertain. Material for sequencing was CD4+ T cells sorted from blood. The CDR3 bases are TGTGCCAGCAGCCAAGTCCGACCCCCCTACGAGCAGTACGTC. Its protein is CASSQVRPPYEQYV.